Each of the 28 T cell receptor beta chains below was sequenced from the same sample in a study of T-cell reconstitution after alpha-beta-depleted transplantation in children. Using unique molecular identifiers, the investigators prepared the TCRbeta library. MiXCR, applied by TCRdb to the PCR reads, yields one record per CDR3 protein. The sample shows around 670,000 distinct CDR3 sequences, around 13% of them seen only once. The input for sequencing was PBMCs, taken before TCRalphabeta/CD19-depleted stem cell transplant. The origin of the receptors is a girl aged 2 to 9 with congenital amegakaryocytic thrombocytopenia, due to receive a stem cell transplant.

This clonotype occurred a few times. The chain has TRBV28 and TRBJ2-3, with 11 bases fitting TRBD2. V lost 0 bases, J lost 3 bases, and 17 bases stayed unmatched. CDR3 length: 21 residues. CDR1 and CDR2 (germline): MDHEN, SYDVKM. CDR3 bases: TGTGCCAGCAGTTTATGGGTATCAACTAGCGGGAGATTGGATCGAACAGATACGCAGTATTTT. Translating it yields CASSLWVSTSGRLDRTDTQYF.

The chain couples TRBV2 to TRBJ2-7; the D gene could be TRBD1 or TRBD2 (6 bases each). CDR1 is SNHLY and CDR2 is FYNNEI in the germline V gene. The CDR3 length is 14 residues. V was clipped by 0 bases and J by 4 bases, with 10 bases between them. The CDR3 loop reads CASSEAGGRYEQYF. The CDR3 DNA follows: TGTGCCAGCAGTGAAGCAGGGGGGAGGTACGAGCAGTACTTC.

This clonotype was detected ten times or more. The CDR3 reads CSAAGGGGNQPQHF. The CDR3 nucleotides read TGCAGTGCTGCCGGGGGGGGAGGCAATCAGCCCCAGCATTTT. The chain links TRBV20-1 to TRBJ1-5; tentative D call: TRBD1 (5 bases). Germline assignment: CDR1 DFQATT and CDR2 SNEGSKA (reference sequence). The length of the CDR3 is 14 residues. The ends were cut back, 5 bases at V and 2 bases at J, with 13 bases in the middle.

The chain is built from TRBV6-1 and TRBJ1-1; D gene unclear. The CDR3 extends over 13 amino acids. Germline V gene sequence: CDR1 MNHNS, CDR2 SASEGT. V lost 7 bases and J lost 0, with 9 bases in between. The CDR3 here is CASKEVMNTEAFF. DNA for the CDR3: TGTGCCAGCAAGGAGGTCATGAACACTGAAGCTTTCTTT.

This clonotype has more than one count but fewer than ten. J is TRBJ1-5 and V is TRBV6-4; D perhaps matches TRBD1 (5 bases). From germline, CDR1 is MRHNA and CDR2 SNTAGT. Trimming cost V 5 bases and J 3 bases, with 17 bases left between them. This CDR3 comprises 16 residues. The CDR3 DNA is TGTGCCAGCAGTTCTGCCCCAGGGCAGAACAATCAGCCCCAGCATTTT. Protein sequence: CASSSAPGQNNQPQHF.

The genes are TRBV7-6 and TRBJ2-2, with D perhaps matching TRBD2 (5 bases). The CDR3 spans 17 residues. The V and J ends lost 5 bases and 1 base respectively, with 17 bases between them. Germline V gene data show CDR1 as SGHVS and CDR2 as FNYEAQ. CDR3: CASSPDWRRQNTGELFF. Written as DNA, the CDR3 is TGTGCCAGCAGCCCAGATTGGAGGAGGCAGAACACCGGGGAGCTGTTTTTT.

Comments on this clonotype: A read error may be the cause here, since a much bigger clone is one base away. The J gene is TRBJ2-2, the V gene TRBV5-1, with D hard to call. Germline CDR1 and CDR2: SGHRS and YFSETQ. V lost 5 bases, J lost 2 bases, and 10 bases lay in between. The CDR3 extends over 14 amino acids. The CDR3 reads CASSWQCNTGELFF. As DNA, the CDR3 is TGCGCCAGCAGTTGGCAGTGTAACACCGGGGAGCTGTTTTTT.

On this clonotype itself: This could be a read error, since a much larger clone is one nucleotide away. The chain couples TRBV5-1 to TRBJ2-5; 11 nucleotides align to TRBD1. CDR3 length: 15 residues. In germline, CDR1 is SGHRS, CDR2 YFSETQ. CDR3 sequence reads: CASSTGQGAQETEYF. The CDR3 nucleotides are TGCGCCAGCAGTACCGGACAGGGGGCTCAAGAGACCGAGTACTTC.

The V and J genes are TRBV20-1 and TRBJ1-1; D may be TRBD1 (6 bases). The CDR3 is 15 residues long. Trimming left V 0 bases short and J 11 bases short, with 22 bases between. In germline, CDR1 is DFQATT, CDR2 SNEGSKA (reference sequence). For the CDR3, the DNA is TGCAGTGCTAGAGATCACGGGGGCTCCCACGTAGATGCTTTCTTT. It is translated as CSARDHGGSHVDAFF.

This clonotype was recorded many times. This sequence joins TRBV4-1 and TRBJ2-7; TRBD1 aligns across 8 bases. The trim removed 2 bases at V and 3 bases at J, leaving 9 bases unmatched. CDR1 and CDR2 from the germline V gene are MGHRA and YSYEKL. The length of the CDR3 is 16 residues. The CDR3 region is CASSQLSGDRYYEQYF. CDR3 coding DNA: TGCGCCAGCAGCCAACTTTCTGGGGACAGGTACTACGAGCAGTACTTC.

In this sample, this clonotype turned up a few times. The CDR3 region has the DNA TGTGCCAGCACGGGGGCGCCGGGTTCACCCCTCCACTTT. The encoded protein is CASTGAPGSPLHF. The chain links TRBV7-9 to TRBJ1-6, with a possible D match to TRBD1 (6 bases). V was cut by 7 bases and J by 9 bases, with 13 bases left in between. Germline V gene sequence: CDR1 SEHNR, CDR2 FQNEAQ (reference sequence). The CDR3 sequence is 13 residues long.

This clonotype was found a few times. V and J are TRBV15 and TRBJ1-1, with TRBD1 matching over 7 bases. Germline V gives CDR1 LNHNV, CDR2 YYDKDF (reference sequence). This CDR3 is 16 amino acids long. The V gene end was trimmed by 3 bases and the J gene end by 3 bases; junction bases not matched to a gene: 10. This CDR3 is CATSRTGQNIYTEAFF. Written as DNA, the CDR3 is TGTGCCACCAGCAGGACGGGACAGAATATATACACTGAAGCTTTCTTT.

This clonotype appeared a single time. The V and J genes are TRBV29-1 and TRBJ2-1; 8 nucleotides line up with TRBD1. There are 19 residues in the CDR3. Germline lookup yields CDR1 SQVTM and CDR2 ANQGSEA. V shed 6 bases and J 0 bases; nucleotides not matched to a gene: 19. The CDR3 is CSVADLQQGGEVSYNEQFF. DNA for the CDR3: TGCAGCGTCGCTGACCTACAACAGGGGGGAGAGGTCTCCTACAATGAGCAGTTCTTC.

The CDR3 region is CSARDPGGKADTQYF. The CDR3, as DNA: TGCAGTGCTAGAGATCCAGGGGGCAAGGCAGATACGCAGTATTTT. The J gene is TRBJ2-3, the V gene TRBV20-1, with TRBD1 matching over 8 bases. The V gene end was trimmed by 0 bases and the J gene end by 4 bases; junction bases not matched to a gene: 6. Germline CDR1 DFQATT, CDR2 SNEGSKA (reference sequence). The CDR3 is 15 amino acids.

The chain joins TRBV6-5 to TRBJ1-3, with no clear D. Trimming left V 0 bases short and J 0 bases short, with 12 bases between. CDR1 and CDR2 (germline): MNHEY, SVGAGI. The CDR3 has 17 residues. The CDR3 loop reads CASSYSPPAFSGNTIYF. Here the CDR3 DNA reads TGTGCCAGCAGTTACTCTCCGCCGGCTTTCTCTGGAAACACCATATATTTT.

This clonotype has more than one count but fewer than ten. V usage is TRBV5-1 and J usage is TRBJ2-7; 10 positions match TRBD2. J lost 2 bases, V lost 1 base, and 9 bases had no gene match. Germline CDR1 is SGHRS and CDR2 is YFSETQ. There are 17 residues in the CDR3. The CDR3 nucleotides are TGCGCCAGCAGCTTGTCATACTTTAGCGGGGGGACCTACGAGCAGTACTTC. This encodes CASSLSYFSGGTYEQYF.

This clonotype was seen ten or more times. V usage is TRBV12-3 or TRBV12-4 and J usage is TRBJ2-1; D may be TRBD1 or TRBD2 (6 bases each). The CDR3 contains 15 residues. Trimming removed 8 bases at V and 1 base at J, with 15 bases between. DNA of the CDR3: TGTGCCAGCGGTACGGGGGCTCCGTCCTACAATGAGCAGTTCTTC. Translated, it gives CASGTGAPSYNEQFF.

This sequence joins TRBV25-1 and TRBJ2-5; unclear D gene. CDR1 MGHDK and CDR2 SYGVNS come from the germline V gene. V lost 2 bases, J lost 4 bases, and 5 bases lay in between. This CDR3 spans 12 amino acids. The CDR3, as DNA: TGTGCCAGCAGTGAACTTACAGAGACCCAGTACTTC. This encodes CASSELTETQYF.

This clonotype appeared a few times. The chain uses TRBV5-1 and TRBJ2-1; D possibly matches TRBD1 or TRBD2 (6 bases each). Trimming removed 0 bases from V and 2 bases from J, with 15 bases in between. Germline loops: CDR1 SGHRS, CDR2 YFSETQ. This CDR3 is 17 amino acids long. The CDR3 DNA follows: TGCGCCAGCAGCTTGGTTCGCGGGAACAGGGCCTACAATGAGCAGTTCTTC. This codes for CASSLVRGNRAYNEQFF.

This clonotype turned up a few times. This rearrangement joins TRBV10-3 to TRBJ2-1; 7 nucleotides line up with TRBD2. The CDR3 is 16 amino acids. Germline lookup yields CDR1 ENHRY and CDR2 SYGVKD. V was pared by 0 bases and J by 0 bases, with 2 bases of the junction left unmatched. Written as DNA, the CDR3 is TGTGCCATCAGTGAGTCGGGCGGGAGCTCCTACAATGAGCAGTTCTTC. This translates into CAISESGGSSYNEQFF.

J is TRBJ2-5 and V is TRBV5-1; 9 bases agree with TRBD2. Losses at the gene ends were 2 bases for V and 5 bases for J; bases not matched to a gene: 13. This CDR3 contains 17 residues. The V gene's germline CDR1 is SGHRS and CDR2 YFSETQ. In nucleotides, the CDR3 is TGCGCCAGCAGCTTAGTTCGTAGCGGGAGTATCGGTGAGACCCAGTACTTC. Translated: CASSLVRSGSIGETQYF.

In this sample, this clonotype turned up many times. CDR3 sequence: CASSLVGPSYEQYF. CDR3 in DNA: TGTGCCAGCAGCTTAGTAGGACCTTCCTACGAGCAGTACTTC. The chain has TRBV7-9 and TRBJ2-7; D is unresolved. Deletions cut 1 base from V and 1 base from J, with 8 bases between. This CDR3 is 14 amino acids long. CDR1 SEHNR and CDR2 FQNEAQ come from the germline V gene (reference sequence).

The chain links TRBV5-6 to TRBJ2-6; D call uncertain. CDR1 and CDR2 (germline): SGHDT, YYEEEE. This CDR3 is built from 18 residues. The V and J ends lost 4 bases and 0 bases respectively, with 17 bases between them. The CDR3 DNA reads TGTGCCAGCAGCCCCGTTCTAGGTCCTAGCTCTGGGGCCAACGTCCTGACTTTC. This sequence encodes CASSPVLGPSSGANVLTF. Variable domain in full (rest from reference TRBV5-6 and TRBJ2-6): DAGVTQSPTHLIKTRGQQVTLRCSPKSGHDTVSWYQQALGQGPQFIFQYYEEEERQRGNFPDRFSGHQFPNYSSELNVNALLLGDSALYLCASSPVLGPSSGANVLTFGAGSRLTVL.

The V call is TRBV10-3, the J call TRBJ2-2; D ambiguous. Germline assignment: CDR1 ENHRY and CDR2 SYGVKD. The CDR3 covers 14 residues. Trimming stripped 10 bases from V and 3 bases from J, with 15 bases between. The DNA for the CDR3 is TGTGCCACCAGGTTTAAGGGCGACACCGGGGAGCTGTTTTTT. This sequence encodes CATRFKGDTGELFF.

This clonotype was counted only a few times. The chain carries TRBV2 and TRBJ2-3; D is possibly TRBD2 (5 bases). This CDR3 has 15 residues. V lost 8 bases to trimming and J lost 5 bases, with 20 bases between them. Germline values: CDR1 SNHLY, CDR2 FYNNEI. The CDR3 region has the DNA TGTGCCAGCGCGGCATCAGGTCGGGGTGGAGATACGCAGTATTTT. Protein product: CASAASGRGGDTQYF.

In this sample, this clonotype turned up many times. The genes are TRBV5-1 and TRBJ2-7, with D perhaps assigned TRBD1 or TRBD2 (6 bases each). V was pared by 5 bases and J by 1 base, with 13 bases between. This CDR3 has 14 amino acids. CDR1 is SGHRS, CDR2 YFSETQ, per germline. This CDR3 is CASRRRDNSYEQYF. CDR3 DNA: TGCGCCAGCAGACGGAGGGACAATTCCTACGAGCAGTACTTC.

This clonotype was counted only a few times. The chain has TRBV5-1 and TRBJ2-7; tentatively, D is TRBD2 (6 bases). Germline values: CDR1 SGHRS, CDR2 YFSETQ. The ends were cut back, 4 bases at V and 2 bases at J, with 19 bases in the middle. The CDR3 sequence is 16 residues long. CDR3: CASSPSEAGRPYEQYF. In DNA, the CDR3 is TGCGCCAGCAGCCCCAGCGAGGCAGGGAGGCCCTACGAGCAGTACTTC. The whole variable domain, filled in from reference TRBV5-1 and TRBJ2-7, reads KAGVTQTPRYLIKTRGQQVTLSCSPISGHRSVSWYQQTPGQGLQFLFEYFSETQRNKGNFPGRFSGRQFSNSRSEMNVSTLELGDSALYLCASSPSEAGRPYEQYFGPGTRLTVT.

The rearrangement joins TRBV29-1 to TRBJ2-7; 9 bases match TRBD1. The CDR3 runs 14 residues. Germline lookup yields CDR1 SQVTM and CDR2 ANQGSEA. V gave up 6 bases and J gave up 4 bases; unmatched junction bases: 10. Here the CDR3 reads CSVETGQGGYEQYF. The CDR3 region has the DNA TGCAGCGTCGAGACGGGACAGGGAGGTTACGAGCAGTACTTC.